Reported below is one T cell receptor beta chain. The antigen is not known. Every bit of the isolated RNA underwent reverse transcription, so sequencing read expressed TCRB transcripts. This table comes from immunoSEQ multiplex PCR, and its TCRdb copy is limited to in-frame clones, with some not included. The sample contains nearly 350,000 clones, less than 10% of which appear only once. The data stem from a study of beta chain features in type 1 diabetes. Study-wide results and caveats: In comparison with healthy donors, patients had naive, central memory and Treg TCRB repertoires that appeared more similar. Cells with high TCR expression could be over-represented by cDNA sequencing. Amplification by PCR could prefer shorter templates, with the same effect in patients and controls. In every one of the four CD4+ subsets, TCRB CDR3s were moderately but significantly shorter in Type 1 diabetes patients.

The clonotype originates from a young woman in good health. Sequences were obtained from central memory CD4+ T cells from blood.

Written as DNA, the CDR3 is TGTGCCAGCAGCCAGACAGGGTATCCGGAGACCCAGTACTTC. Encoded protein: CASSQTGYPETQYF. The V gene is TRBV7-9, the J gene TRBJ2-5, with 7 nucleotides matching TRBD1. The CDR3 spans 14 residues. CDR1 SEHNR and CDR2 FQNEAQ come from the germline V gene (reference sequence). Trimming at V came to 5 bases and at J to 5 bases, leaving 8 bases not matched to a gene. Supplemented by reference TRBV7-9 and TRBJ2-5, the full variable domain reads DTGVSQNPRHKITKRGQNVTFRCDPISEHNRLYWYRQTLGQGPEFLTYFQNEAQLEKSRLLSDRFSAERPKGSFSTLEIQRTEQGDSAMYLCASSQTGYPETQYFGPGTRLLVL.